Each of the 21 T cell receptor beta chains below was sequenced from the same sample in a study of CD8 T cells in ankylosing spondylitis. MiXCR, applied by TCRdb to the 5' RACE reads, yields one record per CDR3 protein. The sample has approximately 250,000 distinct CDR3 sequences, about 11% seen once. Material for sequencing was blood, either unsorted or a sorted T cell fraction (not recorded which). Source of these receptors: a male donor with ankylosing spondylitis or in good health (not recorded which).

This clonotype was recorded a few times. This sequence joins TRBV7-2 and TRBJ2-7; D is unclear. V dropped 7 bases and J dropped 0 bases, with 16 bases sitting between them. Germline CDR1 is SGHTA and CDR2 is FQGNSA. The CDR3 runs 15 residues. The CDR3 sequence: CASTRVGPSSYEQYF. The CDR3 coding sequence is TGTGCCAGCACCCGGGTTGGCCCGAGCTCCTACGAGCAGTACTTC.

This clonotype was detected many times. The CDR3 DNA reads TGCAGTGCTAGGAGGTCCTTCGAGGATCGGGCTTTCTTT. Translated: CSARRSFEDRAFF. The chain is built from TRBV20-1 and TRBJ1-1, with D unclear. Per the germline V gene, CDR1 is DFQATT and CDR2 is SNEGSKA (reference sequence). This CDR3 contains 13 residues. The germline V and J ends were trimmed by 3 bases and 11 bases, with 19 bases remaining between them.

There are many counts of this clonotype. The rearrangement uses TRBV29-1 and TRBJ2-7, with a tentative D call TRBD2 (5 bases). There are 10 residues in the CDR3. Trimming removed 7 bases from V and 5 bases from J, with 9 bases in between. From germline, CDR1 is SQVTM and CDR2 ANQGSEA. In nucleotides, the CDR3 is TGCAGCGGATCGAGGGACGAGCAGTACTTC. Protein sequence: CSGSRDEQYF.

The chain is built from TRBV7-6 and TRBJ1-3; D is undetermined. This CDR3 has 14 residues. Trimming pared 0 bases from V and 0 bases from J, leaving 3 bases between. Germline CDR1 reads SGHVS; CDR2 reads FNYEAQ. CDR3 residues: CASSLANSGNTIYF. The DNA of the CDR3 is TGTGCCAGCAGCTTAGCCAACTCTGGAAACACCATATATTTT.

Many counts were recorded for this clonotype. The chain employs TRBV10-3 and TRBJ2-2, with TRBD1 as a possible D gene (5 bases). The CDR3 spans 18 residues. V shed 0 bases and J shed 0 bases, with 14 bases lying between them. Germline V gene sequence: CDR1 ENHRY, CDR2 SYGVKD. CDR3 region: CAISESRQGAANTGELFF. CDR3 in DNA: TGTGCCATCAGTGAGTCGCGGCAAGGGGCTGCGAACACCGGGGAGCTGTTTTTT.

This clonotype was counted many times. This chain joins TRBV12-5 and TRBJ1-1; 7 nucleotides agree with TRBD1. This CDR3 is 14 amino acids long. V lost 6 bases and J lost 3; bases outside the gene matches: 7. CDR1 LGHNT and CDR2 FRNRAP come from the germline V gene. The CDR3 loop reads CASGPGQIHTEAFF. The CDR3 DNA reads TGTGCTAGTGGGCCGGGACAGATCCACACTGAAGCTTTCTTT.

The table lists this clonotype with a count of one. The V gene is TRBV2, the J gene TRBJ2-4; 10 bases fit TRBD2. The CDR3 runs to 16 residues. Germline trimming cut 7 bases from V and 1 base from J; bases unmatched to any gene: 7. Germline lookup yields CDR1 SNHLY and CDR2 FYNNEI. CDR3 residues: CASTRAGGLAKNIQYF. CDR3 nucleotides: TGTGCCAGCACCAGAGCGGGAGGGTTGGCCAAAAACATTCAGTACTTC.

This clonotype was detected many times. V is TRBV25-1 and J is TRBJ1-1, with D unresolved. From germline, CDR1 is MGHDK and CDR2 SYGVNS. The CDR3 sequence is 15 residues long. The ends were cut back, 6 bases at V and 6 bases at J, with 20 bases in the middle. This chain's CDR3 is CASSQLETERAEAFF. The CDR3 bases are TGTGCCAGCAGCCAACTAGAAACCGAACGGGCTGAAGCTTTCTTT.

In this sample, this clonotype turned up many times. V gene TRBV25-1 combines with J gene TRBJ2-1; 8 bases align to TRBD2. Germline loops: CDR1 MGHDK, CDR2 SYGVNS. With 8 bases clipped from V and 3 bases from J, the junction kept 6 bases outside the gene matches. This CDR3 region has 14 residues. Written as DNA, the CDR3 is TGTGCCAGCCAGAGTGGGACTAGCTACAATGAGCAGTTCTTC. This sequence encodes CASQSGTSYNEQFF. Full variable domain (outside the CDR3, taken from reference TRBV25-1 and TRBJ2-1): EADIYQTPRYLVIGTGKKITLECSQTMGHDKMYWYQQDPGMELHLIHYSYGVNSTEKGDLSSESTVSRIRTEHFPLTLESARPSHTSQYLCASQSGTSYNEQFFGPGTRLTVL.

There are many counts of this clonotype. The chain is built from TRBV4-1 and TRBJ2-1; 8 nucleotides line up with TRBD2. Germline V gene lookup returns CDR1 MGHRA and CDR2 YSYEKL. V lost 3 bases to trimming and J lost 10 bases; unmatched junction nucleotides: 17. This CDR3 has 17 residues. The CDR3 loop reads CASSHHTAGGPLSEQFF. The CDR3 nucleotides are TGCGCCAGCAGCCACCATACGGCGGGAGGACCTCTTTCAGAGCAGTTCTTC.

This clonotype was seen many times. The genes are TRBV9 and TRBJ2-5; perhaps D is TRBD1 or TRBD2 (5 bases each). The CDR3 loop spans 14 amino acids. In germline, CDR1 is SGDLS, CDR2 YYNGEE. Trimming left V 7 bases short and J 5 bases short, with 18 bases between. DNA of the CDR3: TGTGCCAGCTCCGAGGCAGGGTGGGGGGAGACCCAGTACTTC. Translating it yields CASSEAGWGETQYF.

This clonotype turned up a few times. The chain carries TRBV24-1 and TRBJ2-3; D remains unclear. The CDR3 length is 13 residues. Germline values: CDR1 KGHDR, CDR2 SFDVKD. The ends were cut back, 0 bases at V and 3 bases at J, with 3 bases in the middle. The DNA for the CDR3 is TGTGCCACCAGTGATTTGCTGACAGATACGCAGTATTTT. Translation: CATSDLLTDTQYF.

This clonotype was seen at least ten times. V and J are TRBV30 and TRBJ1-1, with unresolved D. Trimming took 5 bases from V and 5 from J, leaving 9 bases between them. CDR3 length equals 11 residues. The germline CDR1 and CDR2 sequences are GTSNPN and SVGIG (reference sequence). CDR3 residues: CAWLGRTEAFF. As DNA, the CDR3 is TGTGCCTGGCTAGGGAGAACTGAAGCTTTCTTT.

The genes are TRBV25-1 and TRBJ1-2; D unresolved. CDR1 and CDR2 (germline): MGHDK, SYGVNS. The CDR3 has 15 residues. V lost 2 bases, J lost 3 bases, and 13 bases lay in between. The CDR3 region has the DNA TGTGCCAGCAGTGAAAGTTCCATCCAGGACTATGGCTACACCTTC. It specifies CASSESSIQDYGYTF.

This clonotype has only a few counts. This chain links TRBV5-1 with TRBJ2-3, with TRBD2 identical over 7 bases. Trimming cost V 3 bases and J 9 bases; bases outside gene matches: 7. There are 13 residues in the CDR3. The germline CDR1 and CDR2 sequences are SGHRS and YFSETQ. The chain's CDR3 is CASSSGRGTTQYF. Written as DNA, the CDR3 is TGCGCCAGCAGCTCGGGGAGGGGAACCACGCAGTATTTT.

The chain is built from TRBV18 and TRBJ1-4; tentative D call: TRBD1 (6 bases). The CDR3 is 16 amino acids. The V end lost 3 bases, the J end lost 6 bases, and 17 bases lay between the germline ends. Germline assignment: CDR1 KGHSH and CDR2 LQKENI. The CDR3 bases are TGTGCCAGCTCACCGGGTTTTAGCGGGGGCCATGAAAAACTGTTTTTT. Translation: CASSPGFSGGHEKLFF.

In its sample, this clonotype was seen many times. The chain couples TRBV12-3 or TRBV12-4 to TRBJ1-2; no clear D. The length of the CDR3 is 13 residues. Between the trimmed V and J ends, which lost 3 bases and 2 bases, there was a span of 7 bases. The CDR3 protein is CASSLARNYGYTF. The CDR3 DNA follows: TGTGCCAGCAGTTTGGCCCGGAACTATGGCTACACCTTC.

The table lists this clonotype with many counts. The V call is TRBV27, the J call TRBJ1-6, with D possibly TRBD1 on 6 matching bases. The CDR3 totals 16 residues. Trimming took off 0 bases at V and 3 bases at J, with 9 bases between the two ends. The germline V gene encodes CDR1 MNHEY and CDR2 SMNVEV (reference sequence). This chain's CDR3 is CASSLSGGSYNSPLHF. CDR3 nucleotides: TGTGCCAGCAGTTTATCGGGGGGCAGCTATAATTCACCCCTCCACTTT.

This clonotype was detected ten times or more. This sequence joins TRBV7-2 and TRBJ1-1, with a tentative D call TRBD1 (5 bases). The V and J ends lost 7 bases and 3 bases respectively, with 9 bases between them. Germline CDR1 reads SGHTA; CDR2 reads FQGNSA. This CDR3 region has 12 residues. Here the CDR3 DNA reads TGTGCCAGCATCGGGACCTACACTGAAGCTTTCTTT. This gives the protein CASIGTYTEAFF.

This clonotype was picked up many times. CDR3 protein: CAISESVGGMNTEAFF. In DNA form, the CDR3 reads TGTGCCATCAGTGAGTCGGTTGGGGGCATGAACACTGAAGCTTTCTTT. The chain joins TRBV10-3 to TRBJ1-1, with D perhaps TRBD1 (6 bases). The V gene's germline CDR1 is ENHRY and CDR2 SYGVKD. V lost 0 bases and J 0 bases, leaving 11 bases between the germline ends. CDR3 length: 16 amino acids.

This clonotype was detected ten times or more. The CDR3 nucleotides are TGTGCCCTTTTTACCCGGGAGCGGGAGAGGTACGAGCAGTACTTC. This translates into CALFTRERERYEQYF. The chain employs TRBV5-5 and TRBJ2-7, with 8 bases matching TRBD2. V dropped 10 bases and J dropped 4; count of bases not matched to a gene: 16. Germline V gene data show CDR1 as SGHKS and CDR2 as YYEKEE (reference sequence). The length of the CDR3 is 15 residues.